This T cell receptor (beta chain) is drawn from a study of OX40 agonist ivuxolimab in advanced cancers. Findings of the study overall: The antigens recognized by the expanded peripheral T cells, that is their antigen specificity, were not determined.

Libraries were prepared by immunoSEQ multiplex PCR; TCRdb keeps only in-frame clonotypes and omits some of them. Of 48,000 or so clones in the sample, about 81% are singletons; the top ten hold roughly 7%. About this clone itself: Its specificity is not known.

The length of the CDR3 is 14 residues. Trimming removed 0 bases from V and 10 bases from J, with 15 bases in between. Germline V CDR1 and CDR2: KGHSH, LQKENI. The clonotype originates from an adult with an advanced solid tumor such as melanoma, head and neck, liver or kidney cancer. Sequencing used CD4+ or CD8+ T cells sorted from blood, obtained in a trial of the OX40 agonist ivuxolimab. The gene calls are TRBV18 and TRBJ1-1; weak D call: TRBD1 (6 bases). The CDR3 sequence is CASSPPSGDIIAFF. The CDR3, as DNA: TGTGCCAGCTCACCACCATCAGGGGACATTATAGCTTTCTTT.